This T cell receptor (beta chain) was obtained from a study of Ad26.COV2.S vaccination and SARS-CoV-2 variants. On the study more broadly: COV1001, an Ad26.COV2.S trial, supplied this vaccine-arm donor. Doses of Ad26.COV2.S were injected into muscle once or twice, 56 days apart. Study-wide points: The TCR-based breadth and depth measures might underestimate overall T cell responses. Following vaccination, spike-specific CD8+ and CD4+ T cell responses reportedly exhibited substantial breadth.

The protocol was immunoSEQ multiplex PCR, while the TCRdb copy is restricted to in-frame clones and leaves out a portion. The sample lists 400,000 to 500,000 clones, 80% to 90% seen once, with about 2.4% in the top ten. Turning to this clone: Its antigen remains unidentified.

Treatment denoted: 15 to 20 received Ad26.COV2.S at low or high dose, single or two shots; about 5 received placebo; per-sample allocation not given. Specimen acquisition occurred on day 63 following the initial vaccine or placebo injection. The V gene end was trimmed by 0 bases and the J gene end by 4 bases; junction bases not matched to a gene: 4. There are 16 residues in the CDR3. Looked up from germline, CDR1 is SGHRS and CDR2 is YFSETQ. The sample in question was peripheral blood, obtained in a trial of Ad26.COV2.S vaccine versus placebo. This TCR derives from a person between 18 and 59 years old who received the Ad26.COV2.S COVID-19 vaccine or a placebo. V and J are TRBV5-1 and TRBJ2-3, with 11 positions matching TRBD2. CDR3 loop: CASSLGLAGPPDTQYF. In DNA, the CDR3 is TGCGCCAGCAGCTTGGGACTAGCGGGACCCCCAGATACGCAGTATTTT.